Here is one TCR beta chain with its context. Its antigen is undetermined. Deep level was the assay's run setting. Genomic DNA per cell subset filled all wells of several immunoSEQ plates. Per the study methods: Owing to the provision of junction-only sequences devoid of quality scores by immunoSEQ, filtering differed. The table came from immunoSEQ multiplex PCR; TCRdb's copy has only in-frame clones and leaves some out. That table supplies the V and J calls and clone size; D and trimming were determined from the DNA. The sample includes hundreds of thousands of clones, 60% to 75% of them seen just once. This entry is derived from a study of shared clonotypes between healthy human individuals. General study points: The authors expected sequencing depth to affect clonotype sharing among donors.

The germline V gene encodes CDR1 SGHRS and CDR2 YFSETQ. The CDR3 runs 15 residues. Trimming removed 5 bases at V and 3 bases at J, with 14 bases between. The chain links TRBV5-1 to TRBJ1-4; D uncertain. The sequence derives from a woman under 40 in good health. Source material: memory CD4+ T cells sorted from blood. Sample subset: CD45RA-negative fraction. DNA of the CDR3: TGCGCCAGCAGGGGCCAATGGGGAGCTAATGAAAAACTGTTTTTT. This translates into CASRGQWGANEKLFF.